The rows below give T cell receptor beta chains drawn from one sample of a study of blood T cells in healthy people across ages. TCRdb redid the calling of the 5' RACE reads with MiXCR, one entry per CDR3 protein. The sample lists hundreds of thousands of distinct CDR3 sequences; 25% to 35% were seen once. Sequenced material: blood. The receptors shown here come from a woman of 80 years or more in good health. Each CDR3 is given with its conserved first and last residue. D genes are given only for firm matches. The listing skips clone size in some rows; elsewhere it reads once, few, many or a size class.

many | TRBJ2-1 | NA | TRBV7-2 | TGTGCCAGCAACTCACGACAGTACAATGAGCAGTTCTTC | CASNSRQYNEQFF
many | TRBJ2-5 | NA | TRBV29-1 | TGCAGCGCCCGAACGGACATCCAAGAGACCCAGTACTTC | CSARTDIQETQYF
NA | TRBJ1-6 | NA | TRBV5-4 | TGTGCCAGCAGCCAGGACGAACGGGGTTCCTATAATTCACCCCCCCACTTT | CASSQDERGSYNSPPHF
few | TRBJ1-3 | NA | TRBV5-1 | TGCGCCAGCAGCTCGCGGGCCTCTGGAAACACCATATATTTT | CASSSRASGNTIYF
many | TRBJ2-1 | NA | TRBV2 | TGTGCCAGCAGTGAAGCCTCCCCCTCCCGGTTCTTC | CASSEASPSRFF
many | TRBJ2-7 | NA | TRBV6-2/TRBV6-3 | TGTGCCAGCAGTTACTCCCCCCGTCCGGGGGGCTCGCTGTACGAGCAGTACTTC | CASSYSPRPGGSLYEQYF
NA | TRBJ2-2 | NA | TRBV5-1 | TGCGCCAGCAGCTTGTTCGGCACCGGGGAGCTGTTTTTT | CASSLFGTGELFF
NA | TRBJ1-2 | TRBD1 | TRBV29-1 | TGCAGCGTTGAAGATCCCTTGCTCGGGACAGGGACTAACTATGGCTACACCTTC | CSVEDPLLGTGTNYGYTF
many | TRBJ1-1 | TRBD1 | TRBV2 | TGTGCCAGCAGCGGGGACAGGGGAGGCACTGAAGCTTTCTTT | CASSGDRGGTEAFF
many | TRBJ2-7 | NA | TRBV5-6 | TGTGCCAGCAGCTTACCTAGGGGCAGTTCCTACGAGCAGTACTTC | CASSLPRGSSYEQYF
NA | TRBJ2-1 | TRBD2 | TRBV5-1 | TGCGCCAGTAGCTCGGAGCCACGAGCGGGGGGGGGCAATGAGCAGTTCTTC | CASSSEPRAGGGNEQFF
NA | TRBJ2-1 | NA | TRBV5-1 | TGCGCCAGCAGCTTGAGCTCCAGCGCGGCCTACAATGAGCAGTTCTTC | CASSLSSSAAYNEQFF
many | TRBJ2-1 | TRBD2 | TRBV18 | TGTGCCAGCTCACCACTCGGGGGGGTCAATGAGCAGTTCTTC | CASSPLGGVNEQFF
NA | TRBJ1-2 | NA | TRBV20-1 | TGCAGTGCTAGAGAGGCAGGCAGCTATGGCTACACCTTC | CSAREAGSYGYTF
NA | TRBJ1-5 | NA | TRBV7-8 | TGTGCCAGCAGCTTAGAACTTGGCAATCAGCCCCAGCATTTT | CASSLELGNQPQHF
few | TRBJ2-1 | TRBD2 | TRBV11-2 | TGTGCCAGCAGCCTGAGACTAGCGGCCTACTACGAGCAGTTCTTC | CASSLRLAAYYEQFF
NA | TRBJ1-6 | NA | TRBV2 | TGTGCCAGCAGCGGGAATAATTCACCCCTCCACTTT | CASSGNNSPLHF
NA | TRBJ2-7 | NA | TRBV13 | TGTGCCAGCAGCCGACAGGCCAACTACGAGCAGTACTTC | CASSRQANYEQYF
NA | TRBJ2-1 | NA | TRBV20-1 | TGCAGTGCTAGAGACGGGACCACCTCCTACAATGAGCAGTTCTTC | CSARDGTTSYNEQFF
NA | TRBJ1-2 | NA | TRBV7-9 | TGTGCCAGCAGCTTATCCGGGCGACTTAACTATGGCTACACCTTC | CASSLSGRLNYGYTF
many | TRBJ2-5 | TRBD2 | TRBV6-2/TRBV6-3 | TGTGCCAGCTCTTGGCTAGCGGGGGGGCAAGAGACCCAGTACTTC | CASSWLAGGQETQYF
NA | TRBJ2-7 | TRBD2 | TRBV20-1 | TGCAGTGCTAGAGATCGACTAGCGGGAGTAGGCGAGCAGTACTTC | CSARDRLAGVGEQYF
few | TRBJ2-6 | NA | TRBV6-5 | TGTGCCAGCAGGAACCCGGGCGTCCGGACTTTC | CASRNPGVRTF
many | TRBJ1-2 | NA | TRBV10-3 | TGTGCCATCAGTCCAGGGACGAACTATGGCTACACCTTC | CAISPGTNYGYTF